This TCR beta chain was identified during a study of shared clonotypes between healthy human individuals. On the study more broadly: There were three CD4 naive, three CD4 memory, two CD8 naive and one CD8 memory plates per donor.

Study results and limitations: Some naive CD4 clonotypes, 4.5% to 5.5%, turned up in common across several donors.

This CDR3 contains 14 residues. Germline V gene data show CDR1 as ENHRY and CDR2 as SYGVKD. In the case of this clone: As yet, its antigen is unknown. The junction differs from germline at one of its ends, possibly a read error.

Donors, without exception, were Caucasian adults residing in Nashville, Tennessee. For sorted subsets, roughly 210 ng DNA per replicate equaled about 27,000 T cell genomes. Assay: immunoSEQ multiplex PCR; the TCRdb copy retains only in-frame clones and omits some. The repertoire holds millions of clones, with 85% to 95% as singletons. The sequence was obtained from a man aged 18 to 30 in good health. The sample comprised naive CD4+ T cells sorted from blood. Subset denoted: CD45RA+ positively selected. V is TRBV10-3 and J is TRBJ1-2; D not certain. In DNA, the CDR3 is TGTGCCAGCAGTTACACGGACGGAGTCTATGGCTACACCTTC. Translated, it gives CASSYTDGVYGYTF.